This entry is about one T cell receptor beta chain. These data are taken from a study of blood T cell repertoires in COVID-19. About the study: Whether acute or convalescent, the COVID-19 samples came from the United States, Italy and Spain. In each case, the material was cDNA or gDNA derived from T cells, B-cell-depleted T cells, or PBMCs.

Followed over time, Seattle patients had been enrolled while infection was active. Original processing notes: Amplification of reference gene primers was used by the study to estimate nucleated cell counts. Profiling relied on immunoSEQ multiplex PCR, and the TCRdb table lists in-frame clones only, not all of them. Clone size and V and J calls were adopted from that table, with D and trimming inferred from the DNA. Here the sample spans more than 90,000 clones, around 88% being singletons. The germline V gene encodes CDR1 SGHRS and CDR2 YFSETQ. The CDR3 sequence is 13 residues long. Trimming removed 4 bases from V and 5 bases from J; junction bases left unmatched: 4.

The specimen was peripheral blood. The source of this sequence is a woman in her fifties or sixties with COVID-19, enrolled during active disease. The J gene is TRBJ2-5, the V gene TRBV5-1, with 8 nucleotides matching TRBD1. DNA of the CDR3: TGCGCCAGCAGCGGACAGGGTAGGGAGACCCAGTACTTC. Translated, it gives CASSGQGRETQYF.